The subject of this entry is one TCR beta chain. The sample comes from a study of T cell responses to AZD1222 COVID-19 vaccine. Method: immunoSEQ multiplex PCR; TCRdb's copy keeps in-frame clones and lacks some. The sample records around 99,000 clones, about 85% being singletons. The CDR3 runs to 13 residues. Per germline, CDR1 KGHSH and CDR2 LQKENI. The V end was cut by 6 bases, the J end by 5 bases, with 10 bases between. J is TRBJ1-4 and V is TRBV18; D gene unclear. The sequenced sample was peripheral blood, obtained on day 0 of AZD1222 vaccination. The sequence derives from an adult in good health. The CDR3 coding sequence is TGTGCCAGCTCGCTGGAGGAAAATGAAAAACTGTTTTTT. Amino acid sequence: CASSLEENEKLFF. The variable domain in full, with the rest retrieved from reference TRBV18 and TRBJ1-4, is NAGVMQNPRHLVRRRGQEARLRCSPMKGHSHVYWYRQLPEEGLKFMVYLQKENIIDESGMPKERFSAEFPKEGPSILRIQQVVRGDSAAYFCASSLEENEKLFFGSGTQLSVL.